This TCR beta chain was documented in a study of T cell responses to AZD1222 COVID-19 vaccine. The table came from immunoSEQ multiplex PCR; TCRdb's copy has only in-frame clones and leaves some out. Among approximately 150,000 clones, 90% were seen once, and the ten largest hold approximately 5.9%. This clone was seen only once. Its target is unknown. Study findings and constraints: Donors were largely white British and mainly female; clonal diversity was possibly underestimated.

The receptor comes from an adult who received the AZD1222 COVID-19 vaccine. The specimen was peripheral blood, collected 28 days after the second AZD1222 dose.

CDR3 bases: TGTGCCAGCAGCCTTATCCGGGGACCCTACGAGCAGTACTTC. It encodes CASSLIRGPYEQYF. The V call is TRBV27, the J call TRBJ2-7; either TRBD1 or TRBD2 may fit D (5 bases each). CDR3 length equals 14 residues. Per the germline V gene, CDR1 is MNHEY and CDR2 is SMNVEV (reference sequence). V lost 6 bases to trimming and J lost 2 bases, with 14 bases between them.